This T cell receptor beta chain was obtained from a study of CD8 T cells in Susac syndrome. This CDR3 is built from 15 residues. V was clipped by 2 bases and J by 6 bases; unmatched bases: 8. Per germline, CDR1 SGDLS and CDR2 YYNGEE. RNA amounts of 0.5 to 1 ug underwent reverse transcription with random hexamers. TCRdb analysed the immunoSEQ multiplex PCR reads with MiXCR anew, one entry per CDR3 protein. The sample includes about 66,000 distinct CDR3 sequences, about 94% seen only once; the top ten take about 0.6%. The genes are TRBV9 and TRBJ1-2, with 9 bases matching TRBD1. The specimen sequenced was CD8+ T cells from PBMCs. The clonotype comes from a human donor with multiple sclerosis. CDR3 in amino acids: CASSVGTGSSDGYTF. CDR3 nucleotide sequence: TGTGCCAGCAGCGTGGGGACAGGGAGCTCGGATGGCTACACCTTC.